This is a list of T cell receptor beta chains from one sample in a study of PD-1 blockade in classical Hodgkin lymphoma. Libraries were prepared by immunoSEQ multiplex PCR; TCRdb keeps only in-frame clonotypes and omits some of them. Here the sample spans 98,000 or so clones, roughly 87% being singletons. This sample comprised peripheral blood mononuclear cells (PBMCs), obtained before the second cycle of nivolumab. These receptors were taken from a human donor with classical Hodgkin lymphoma. Both conserved end residues are part of each CDR3. The order of the fields is clone size, D gene, V gene, J gene, CDR3 protein, CDR3 DNA. D genes are given only for firm matches. Some rows have no size entry. The others give once, few or many, or a class for an expanded clone.

abundance: -
d_gene: -
v_gene: TRBV6-5
j_gene: TRBJ1-1
CDR3aa: CASSYKMNTEAFF
CDR3nt: TGTGCCAGCAGTTACAAGATGAACACTGAAGCTTTCTTT

abundance: -
d_gene: -
v_gene: TRBV29-1
j_gene: TRBJ2-5
CDR3aa: CSVDPPEYQETQYF
CDR3nt: TGCAGCGTTGATCCCCCGGAGTACCAAGAGACCCAGTACTTC

abundance: few
d_gene: TRBD2
v_gene: TRBV7-2
j_gene: TRBJ2-1
CDR3aa: CASSLGGRFAEQFF
CDR3nt: TGTGCCAGCAGCTTGGGCGGGAGGTTCGCTGAGCAGTTCTTC

abundance: -
d_gene: -
v_gene: TRBV4-3
j_gene: TRBJ1-1
CDR3aa: CASSSRLRRGNTEAFF
CDR3nt: TGCGCCAGCAGCTCTCGACTACGGCGGGGGAACACTGAAGCTTTCTTT

abundance: -
d_gene: -
v_gene: TRBV19
j_gene: TRBJ2-1
CDR3aa: CASSAYLDDYNEQFF
CDR3nt: TGTGCCAGTAGTGCATACTTGGATGACTACAATGAGCAGTTCTTC

abundance: -
d_gene: -
v_gene: TRBV9
j_gene: TRBJ2-6
CDR3aa: CASSAHVASGANVLTF
CDR3nt: TGTGCCAGCAGCGCCCACGTAGCCTCTGGGGCCAACGTCCTGACTTTC

abundance: once
d_gene: TRBD1
v_gene: TRBV28
j_gene: TRBJ1-3
CDR3aa: CASSSPLGTGDSGNTIYF
CDR3nt: TGTGCCAGCAGTTCCCCCCTGGGGACAGGGGACTCTGGAAACACCATATATTTT

abundance: -
d_gene: -
v_gene: TRBV19
j_gene: TRBJ2-7
CDR3aa: CASSIDPNSPLDF
CDR3nt: TGTGCCAGTAGTATAGATCCGAACTCCCCACTGGACTTC

abundance: -
d_gene: -
v_gene: TRBV28
j_gene: TRBJ2-1
CDR3aa: CASSLSPPVVNEQFF
CDR3nt: TGTGCCAGCAGTTTATCGCCGCCGGTGGTGAATGAGCAGTTCTTC

abundance: -
d_gene: -
v_gene: TRBV7-9
j_gene: TRBJ2-7
CDR3aa: CASSPSAGFGYEQYF
CDR3nt: TGTGCCAGCAGCCCGAGCGCGGGATTTGGGTACGAGCAGTACTTC